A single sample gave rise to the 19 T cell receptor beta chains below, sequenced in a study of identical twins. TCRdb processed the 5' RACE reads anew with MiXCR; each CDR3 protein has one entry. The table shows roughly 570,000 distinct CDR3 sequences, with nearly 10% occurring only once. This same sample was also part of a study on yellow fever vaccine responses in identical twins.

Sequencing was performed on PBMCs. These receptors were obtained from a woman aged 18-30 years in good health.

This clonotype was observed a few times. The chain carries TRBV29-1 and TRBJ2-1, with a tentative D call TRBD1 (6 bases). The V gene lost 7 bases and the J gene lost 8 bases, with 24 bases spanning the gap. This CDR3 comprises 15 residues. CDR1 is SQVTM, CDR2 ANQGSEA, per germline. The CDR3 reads CSGIARGRVWDEQFF. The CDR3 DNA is TGCAGCGGTATCGCCAGGGGACGCGTGTGGGATGAGCAGTTCTTC.

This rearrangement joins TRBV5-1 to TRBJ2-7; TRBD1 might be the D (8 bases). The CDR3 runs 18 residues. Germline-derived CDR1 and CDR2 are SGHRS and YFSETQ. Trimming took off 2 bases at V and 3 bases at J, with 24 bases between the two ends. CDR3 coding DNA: TGCGCCAGCAGCTTAGGGACAGGCGGGCTAGCGGAAAACTACGAGCAGTACTTC. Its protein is CASSLGTGGLAENYEQYF. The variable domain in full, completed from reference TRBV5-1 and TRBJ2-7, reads KAGVTQTPRYLIKTRGQQVTLSCSPISGHRSVSWYQQTPGQGLQFLFEYFSETQRNKGNFPGRFSGRQFSNSRSEMNVSTLELGDSALYLCASSLGTGGLAENYEQYFGPGTRLTVT.

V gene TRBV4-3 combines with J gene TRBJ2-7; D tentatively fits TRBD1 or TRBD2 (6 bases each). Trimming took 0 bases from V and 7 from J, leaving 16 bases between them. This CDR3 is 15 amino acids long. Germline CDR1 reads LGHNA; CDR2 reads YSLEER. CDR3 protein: CASSQDGRGGVEQYF. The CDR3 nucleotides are TGCGCCAGCAGCCAAGATGGCAGGGGAGGTGTGGAGCAGTACTTC.

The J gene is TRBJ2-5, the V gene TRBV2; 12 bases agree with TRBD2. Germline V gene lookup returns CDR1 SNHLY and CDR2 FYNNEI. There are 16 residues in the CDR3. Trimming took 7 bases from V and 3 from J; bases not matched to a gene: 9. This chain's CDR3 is CASTPRTSGGKETQYF. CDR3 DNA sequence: TGTGCCAGCACTCCTCGAACTAGCGGGGGGAAAGAGACCCAGTACTTC.

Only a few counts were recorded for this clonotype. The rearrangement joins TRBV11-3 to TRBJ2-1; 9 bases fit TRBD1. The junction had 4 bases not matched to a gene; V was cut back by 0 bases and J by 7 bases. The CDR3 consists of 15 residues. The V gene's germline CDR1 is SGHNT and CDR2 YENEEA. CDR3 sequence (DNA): TGTGCCAGCAGCTTAGAGACAGGGGGTCGGAATGAGCAGTTCTTC. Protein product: CASSLETGGRNEQFF.

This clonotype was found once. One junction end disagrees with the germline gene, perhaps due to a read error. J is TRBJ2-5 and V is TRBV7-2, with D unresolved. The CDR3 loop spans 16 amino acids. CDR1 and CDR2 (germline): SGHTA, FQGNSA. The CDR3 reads CASSLVGSTIQGTQYF. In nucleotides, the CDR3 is TGTGCCAGCAGCTTAGTAGGTAGTACCATTCAAGGGACCCAGTACTTC.

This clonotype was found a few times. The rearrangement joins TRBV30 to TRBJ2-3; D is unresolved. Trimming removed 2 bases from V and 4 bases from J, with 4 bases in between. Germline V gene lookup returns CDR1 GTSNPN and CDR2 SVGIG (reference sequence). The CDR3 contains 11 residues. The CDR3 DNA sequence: TGTGCCTGGAGTCAGGCAGATACGCAGTATTTT. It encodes CAWSQADTQYF. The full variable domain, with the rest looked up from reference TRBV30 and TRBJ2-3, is SQTIHQWPATLVQPVGSPLSLECTVEGTSNPNLYWYRQAAGRGLQLLFYSVGIGQISSEVPQNLSASRPQDRQFILSSKKLLLSDSGFYLCAWSQADTQYFGPGTRLTVL.

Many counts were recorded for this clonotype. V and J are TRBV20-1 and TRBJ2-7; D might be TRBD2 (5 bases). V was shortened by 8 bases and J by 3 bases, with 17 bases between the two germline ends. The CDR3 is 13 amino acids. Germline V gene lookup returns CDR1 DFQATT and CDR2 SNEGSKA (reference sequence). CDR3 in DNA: TGCAGTCCTCTCCATGGGAGTGGCTACGAGCAGTACTTC. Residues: CSPLHGSGYEQYF.

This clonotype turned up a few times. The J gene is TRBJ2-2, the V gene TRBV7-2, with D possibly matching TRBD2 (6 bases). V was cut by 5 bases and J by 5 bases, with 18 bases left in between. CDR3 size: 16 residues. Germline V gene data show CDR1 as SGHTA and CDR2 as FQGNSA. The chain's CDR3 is CASSPAPGLPTGELFF. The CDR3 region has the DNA TGTGCCAGCAGCCCCGCCCCGGGACTTCCGACCGGGGAGCTGTTTTTT.

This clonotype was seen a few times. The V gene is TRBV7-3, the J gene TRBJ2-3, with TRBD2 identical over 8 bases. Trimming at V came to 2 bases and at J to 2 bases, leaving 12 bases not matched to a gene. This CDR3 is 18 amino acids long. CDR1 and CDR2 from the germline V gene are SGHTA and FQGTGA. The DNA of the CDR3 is TGTGCCAGCAGCTTACGGGGGGGGCCGTATGAGTCCACAGATACGCAGTATTTT. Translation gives CASSLRGGPYESTDTQYF.

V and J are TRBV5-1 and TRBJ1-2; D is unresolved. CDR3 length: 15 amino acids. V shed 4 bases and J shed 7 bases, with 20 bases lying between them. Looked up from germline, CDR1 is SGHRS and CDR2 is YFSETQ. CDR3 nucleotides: TGCGCCAGCAGCGCGAGGGCTTTAATTGTCGGTGGCTACACCTTC. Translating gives CASSARALIVGGYTF.

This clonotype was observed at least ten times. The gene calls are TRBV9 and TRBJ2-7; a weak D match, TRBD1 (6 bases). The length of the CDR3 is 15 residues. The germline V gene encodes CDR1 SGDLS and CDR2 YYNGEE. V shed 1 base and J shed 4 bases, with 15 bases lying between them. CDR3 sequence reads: CASSVTSTGLYEQYF. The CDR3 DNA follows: TGTGCCAGCAGCGTAACCTCGACAGGACTTTACGAGCAGTACTTC.

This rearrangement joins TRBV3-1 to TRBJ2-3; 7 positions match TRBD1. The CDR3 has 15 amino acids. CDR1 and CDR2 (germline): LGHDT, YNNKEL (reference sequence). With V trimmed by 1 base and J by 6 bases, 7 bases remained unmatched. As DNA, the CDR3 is TGTGCCAGCAGCCAAGGGTCAGGGGGTTGGGATACGCAGTATTTT. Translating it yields CASSQGSGGWDTQYF.

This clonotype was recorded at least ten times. This chain's CDR3 is CASEAGTSGRVTYEQYF. The CDR3 region has the DNA TGTGCCAGTGAAGCCGGGACTAGCGGGAGGGTTACCTACGAGCAGTACTTC. The genes are TRBV28 and TRBJ2-7; the match to TRBD2 covers 16 bases. This CDR3 is 17 amino acids long. CDR1 and CDR2 (germline): MDHEN, SYDVKM. Trimming took 9 bases from V and 2 from J; bases not matched to a gene: 10.

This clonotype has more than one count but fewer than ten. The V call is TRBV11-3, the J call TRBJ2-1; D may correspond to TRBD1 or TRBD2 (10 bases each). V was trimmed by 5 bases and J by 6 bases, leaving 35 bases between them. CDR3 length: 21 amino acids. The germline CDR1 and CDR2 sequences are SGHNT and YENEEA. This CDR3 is CASSMHPGQGLPSGGPNEQFF. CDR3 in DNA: TGTGCCAGCAGCATGCACCCGGGACAGGGGCTTCCTAGCGGGGGACCCAATGAGCAGTTCTTC. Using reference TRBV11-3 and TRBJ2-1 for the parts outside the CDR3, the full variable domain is EAGVVQSPRYKIIEKKQPVAFWCNPISGHNTLYWYLQNLGQGPELLIRYENEEAVDDSQLPKDRFSAERLKGVDSTLKIQPAELGDSAVYLCASSMHPGQGLPSGGPNEQFFGPGTRLTVL.

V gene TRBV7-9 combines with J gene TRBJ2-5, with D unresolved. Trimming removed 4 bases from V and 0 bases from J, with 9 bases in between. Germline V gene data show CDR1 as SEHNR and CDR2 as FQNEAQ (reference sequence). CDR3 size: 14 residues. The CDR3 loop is CASSSGSYQETQYF. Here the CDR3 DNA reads TGTGCCAGCAGCTCCGGCTCTTACCAAGAGACCCAGTACTTC.

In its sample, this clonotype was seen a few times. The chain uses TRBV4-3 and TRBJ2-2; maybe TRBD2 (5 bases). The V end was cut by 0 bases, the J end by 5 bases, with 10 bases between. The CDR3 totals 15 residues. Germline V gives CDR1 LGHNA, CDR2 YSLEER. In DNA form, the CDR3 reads TGCGCCAGCAGCCAAGATTTACCGGGGACCGGGGAGCTGTTTTTT. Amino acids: CASSQDLPGTGELFF.

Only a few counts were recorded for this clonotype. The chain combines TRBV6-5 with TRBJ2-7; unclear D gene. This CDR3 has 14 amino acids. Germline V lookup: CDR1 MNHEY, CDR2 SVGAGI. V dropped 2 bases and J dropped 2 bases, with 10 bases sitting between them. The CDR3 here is CASSYPKVPYEQYF. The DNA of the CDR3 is TGTGCCAGCAGTTACCCCAAAGTCCCCTACGAGCAGTACTTC.

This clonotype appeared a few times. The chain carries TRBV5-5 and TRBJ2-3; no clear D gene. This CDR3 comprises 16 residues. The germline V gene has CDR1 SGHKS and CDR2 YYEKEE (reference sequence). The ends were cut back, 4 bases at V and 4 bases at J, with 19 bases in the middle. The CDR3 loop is CASSKPLLVGPDTQYF. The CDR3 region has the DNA TGTGCCAGCAGCAAACCATTACTGGTAGGCCCAGATACGCAGTATTTT.